The 2 T cell receptor beta chains below come from one sample, sequenced in a study of blood T cell repertoires in COVID-19. Sequencing used immunoSEQ multiplex PCR; TCRdb keeps in-frame clones, though not all of them. The sample shows roughly 150,000 clones, around 85% of them seen only once. Sequences were obtained from peripheral blood. These receptors were collected from a woman in her 70s with acute or convalescent COVID-19.

The V gene is TRBV7-3, the J gene TRBJ2-1; maybe TRBD2 (5 bases). The V end lost 2 bases, the J end lost 5 bases, and 13 bases lay between the germline ends. The germline V gene encodes CDR1 SGHTA and CDR2 FQGTGA. The CDR3 runs to 15 residues. CDR3 bases: TGTGCCAGCAGCTTATCACGGGGTACTCACAATGAGCAGTTCTTC. Translated, it gives CASSLSRGTHNEQFF.

This clone is a singleton in its sample. The rearrangement joins TRBV5-5 to TRBJ1-2, with TRBD1 matching 7 bases. The length of the CDR3 is 17 residues. V gave up 0 bases and J gave up 4 bases; unmatched junction bases: 12. Per germline, CDR1 SGHKS and CDR2 YYEKEE (reference sequence). The CDR3 sequence is CASSLARDRVVSYGYTF. The CDR3 DNA reads TGTGCCAGCAGCTTGGCGAGAGACAGGGTTGTTTCCTATGGCTACACCTTC.